This T cell receptor beta chain was observed in a study of PD-1 blockade in classical Hodgkin lymphoma. Method: immunoSEQ multiplex PCR; TCRdb's copy keeps in-frame clones and lacks some. This table has a few thousand clones, approximately 70% appearing once. All trial patients relapsed after autologous stem cell transplantation. Magnetic negative selection, applied to thawed PBMCs, was used to isolate the CD8+ T cells. General study findings and limits: TCR diversity at baseline was reported to be reduced in newly diagnosed patients relative to healthy donors. Significant TCR diversity gains by C4D1 occurred in CD4+ but not CD8+ cells.

Remarks on this clone: Its target is not known.

This TCR was recovered from a human donor with classical Hodgkin lymphoma. The sequencing used CD8+ T cells from blood, collected at baseline.

In DNA, the CDR3 is TGTGCCAGCAGGCCGCGCAGGGGGACTAGCCGGGCGGACGAGCAGTACTTC. Translated: CASRPRRGTSRADEQYF. The chain links TRBV28 to TRBJ2-7, with 9 bases that match TRBD2. CDR1 and CDR2 from the germline V gene are MDHEN and SYDVKM. The CDR3 is made up of 17 amino acids. Losses at the gene ends were 6 bases for V and 5 bases for J; bases not matched to a gene: 17.